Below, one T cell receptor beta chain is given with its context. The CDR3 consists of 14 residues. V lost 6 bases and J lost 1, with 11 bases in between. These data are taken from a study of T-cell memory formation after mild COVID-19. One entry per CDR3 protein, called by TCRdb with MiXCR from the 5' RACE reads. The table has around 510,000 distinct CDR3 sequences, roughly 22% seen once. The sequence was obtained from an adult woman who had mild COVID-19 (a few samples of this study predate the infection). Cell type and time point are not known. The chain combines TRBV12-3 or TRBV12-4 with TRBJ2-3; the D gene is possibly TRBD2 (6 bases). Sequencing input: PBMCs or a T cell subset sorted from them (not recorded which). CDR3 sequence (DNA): TGTGCCAGCAGACAAACGGGGGGCACAGATACGCAGTATTTT. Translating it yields CASRQTGGTDTQYF.